Below are 6 T cell receptor beta chains sequenced from a single sample in a study of cytomegalovirus exposure and HLA in healthy donors. The protocol was immunoSEQ multiplex PCR, while the TCRdb copy is restricted to in-frame clones and leaves out a portion. The sample holds over 150,000 clones; 80% to 90% are singletons and the top ten take roughly 13%. Material for sequencing was PBMCs. These receptor sequences come from a woman in her 30s in good health and CMV-seropositive.

The genes are TRBV27 and TRBJ2-6, with 7 bases matching TRBD1. The CDR3 spans 17 residues. Germline V lookup: CDR1 MNHEY, CDR2 SMNVEV (reference sequence). V was clipped by 5 bases and J by 2 bases; unmatched bases: 9. This CDR3 is CASSVRQGPAGANVLTF. The CDR3 nucleotides read TGTGCCAGCAGTGTCCGACAGGGACCTGCTGGGGCCAACGTCCTGACTTTC. The entire variable domain, with the rest obtained from reference TRBV27 and TRBJ2-6, is as follows: EAQVTQNPRYLITVTGKKLTVTCSQNMNHEYMSWYRQDPGLGLRQIYYSMNVEVTDKGDVPEGYKVSRKEKRNFPLILESPSPNQTSLYFCASSVRQGPAGANVLTFGAGSRLTVL.

The chain links TRBV30 to TRBJ1-5; tentatively, D is TRBD1 (5 bases). The germline gives CDR1 GTSNPN, CDR2 SVGIG (reference sequence). V was cut by 2 bases and J by 1 base, with 15 bases left in between. CDR3 length equals 16 residues. The CDR3 loop is CAWSPGGAASNQPQHF. CDR3 sequence (DNA): TGTGCCTGGAGTCCGGGGGGAGCCGCGAGCAATCAGCCCCAGCATTTT.

J is TRBJ2-7 and V is TRBV6-1, with 7 bases matching TRBD1. The J segment lost 2 bases and the V segment lost 1 base, leaving 8 bases of the junction unmatched. This CDR3 region has 16 residues. The germline CDR1 and CDR2 sequences are MNHNS and SASEGT. The CDR3: CASSEELGTATYEQYF. CDR3 DNA sequence: TGTGCCAGCAGTGAAGAACTTGGGACAGCAACCTACGAGCAGTACTTC.

Details on this clone: Germline is not matched at one junction end, which may reflect a read error. The chain uses TRBV7-7 and TRBJ2-1; tentative D call: TRBD2 (6 bases). CDR1 is SSHAT, CDR2 FNYEAQ, per germline (reference sequence). The CDR3 consists of 15 residues. CDR3 sequence reads: CASSLSPHGSYEQFF. CDR3 coding DNA: TGTGCTAGCAGCTTGTCCCCCCACGGGAGCTATGAGCAGTTCTTC.

J is TRBJ1-1 and V is TRBV19, with D unresolved. Germline V gene sequence: CDR1 LNHDA, CDR2 SQIVND (reference sequence). This CDR3 has 15 amino acids. V was cut by 7 bases and J by 3 bases, with 18 bases left in between. This chain's CDR3 is CASTHTPSGYTEAFF. The CDR3 DNA is TGTGCCAGTACACATACGCCCTCAGGTTACACTGAAGCTTTCTTT.

This clone showed up just a few times. This chain joins TRBV5-1 and TRBJ2-1; TRBD1 aligns across 7 bases. Germline lookup yields CDR1 SGHRS and CDR2 YFSETQ. The trim removed 4 bases at V and 2 bases at J, leaving 6 bases unmatched. The CDR3 totals 15 residues. CDR3 residues: CASSLTGATYNEQFF. The DNA of the CDR3 is TGCGCCAGCAGCCTAACAGGGGCGACCTACAATGAGCAGTTCTTC.